The text below deals with one TCR beta chain. The data belong to a study of Graves' ophthalmopathy and Graves' hyperthyroidism. Looked up from germline, CDR1 is MDHEN and CDR2 is SYDVKM. The CDR3 totals 13 residues. V was shortened by 6 bases and J by 4 bases, with 12 bases between the two germline ends. For repertoire sequencing, the TCR beta CDR3 regions were amplified from RNA transcripts. First-round RT-PCR relied on HTBI primers, and a second-round multiplex PCR came next. TCRdb analysed the multiplex PCR reads with MiXCR anew, one entry per CDR3 protein. The sample shows about 210,000 distinct CDR3 sequences, about 32% of them seen only once.

Input material: peripheral blood. This clonotype was sampled from a middle-aged man with Graves' ophthalmopathy. The chain combines TRBV28 with TRBJ2-5; D perhaps matches TRBD1 (6 bases). In DNA form, the CDR3 reads TGTGCCAGCAGCCCGGGGACAACAGAGACCCAGTACTTC. Translated: CASSPGTTETQYF.